These 22 T cell receptor beta chains were all obtained from the same sample, sequenced in a study of graft-versus-host responses after intestinal transplantation. Sequencing used immunoSEQ multiplex PCR; TCRdb keeps in-frame clones, though not all of them. The table shows 11,000 to 15,000 clones, with roughly 35% occurring only once. The sequences come from alloreactive CD4+ T cells from a mixed lymphocyte reaction culture, collected before intestinal transplant. Documented subset: CFSE-low proliferating T cells sorted from approximately 6-day pre-transplant mixed lymphocyte reaction (GvH or HvG direction). These receptor sequences come from a human patient who received an intestinal transplant.

This clone counts as medium-sized. The chain links TRBV7-2 to TRBJ1-1, with a tentative D call TRBD1 (6 bases). The CDR3 loop spans 15 amino acids. Germline V gene sequence: CDR1 SGHTA, CDR2 FQGNSA. Trimming took off 4 bases at V and 1 base at J, with 13 bases between the two ends. CDR3 coding DNA: TGTGCCAGCAGCTCCCACAGGGTTCGGAACACTGAAGCTTTCTTT. Residues: CASSSHRVRNTEAFF.

This clone has more than one count but fewer than ten. The rearrangement joins TRBV6-6 to TRBJ1-1, with unresolved D. Looked up from germline, CDR1 is MNHNY and CDR2 is SVGAGI (reference sequence). The V gene lost 0 bases and the J gene lost 0 bases, with 8 bases spanning the gap. The CDR3 extends over 15 amino acids. CDR3 DNA: TGTGCCAGCAGTTACTCTCGGGTACTGAACACTGAAGCTTTCTTT. As protein: CASSYSRVLNTEAFF.

The chain employs TRBV19 and TRBJ1-2; D possibly corresponds to TRBD1 (6 bases). V lost 4 bases, J lost 5 bases, and 20 bases lay in between. There are 16 residues in the CDR3. In germline, CDR1 is LNHDA, CDR2 SQIVND (reference sequence). CDR3 residues: CASSTLTGIGGYGYTF. The CDR3 DNA reads TGTGCCAGTAGTACCCTGACAGGAATCGGGGGGTATGGCTACACCTTC.

Relative to its sample, this clone is medium-sized. The J gene is TRBJ1-5, the V gene TRBV19; 7 positions match TRBD1. Germline loops: CDR1 LNHDA, CDR2 SQIVND (reference sequence). Trimming removed 8 bases from V and 3 bases from J; junction bases left unmatched: 4. The CDR3 is 13 residues long. The CDR3 DNA follows: TGTGCCAGTCTAGACAGGGACAATCAGCCCCAGCATTTT. Translating it yields CASLDRDNQPQHF.

This clone has more than one count but fewer than ten. The chain combines TRBV19 with TRBJ2-2; D possibly corresponds to TRBD1 (6 bases). V lost 8 bases and J 6 bases, leaving 10 bases between the germline ends. CDR3 length equals 12 residues. CDR1 LNHDA and CDR2 SQIVND come from the germline V gene (reference sequence). CDR3 in amino acids: CASSQGSGELFF. In nucleotides, the CDR3 is TGTGCCAGTTCGCAGGGGTCCGGGGAGCTGTTTTTT.

This clone counts as medium-sized. This chain connects TRBV7-6 to TRBJ1-6; D might be TRBD1 (5 bases). Germline CDR1 and CDR2: SGHVS and FNYEAQ. V gave up 2 bases and J gave up 9 bases, with 8 bases separating them. CDR3 size: 13 residues. The CDR3 spells CASSLTGSSPLHF. The CDR3 DNA follows: TGTGCCAGCAGCTTAACAGGAAGTTCACCCCTCCACTTT.

The chain recombines TRBV5-1 with TRBJ1-1, with D possibly matching TRBD1 (6 bases). CDR1 is SGHRS and CDR2 is YFSETQ in the germline V gene. The CDR3 is 14 residues long. V lost 3 bases to trimming and J lost 4 bases, with 13 bases between them. The CDR3 here is CASSSLQGFTEAFF. CDR3 coding DNA: TGCGCCAGCAGCTCCTTACAGGGTTTCACTGAAGCTTTCTTT.

The V call is TRBV7-8, the J call TRBJ2-2, with unresolved D. Trimming took off 0 bases at V and 1 base at J, with 9 bases between the two ends. The CDR3 is 16 residues long. CDR1 is SGHVS, CDR2 FQNEAQ, per germline. CDR3 sequence: CASSLASSGNTGELFF. The CDR3 DNA is TGTGCCAGCAGCTTAGCCTCCTCGGGGAACACCGGGGAGCTGTTTTTT.

This clone was seen a few times. The V gene is TRBV4-3, the J gene TRBJ1-1, with 11 nucleotides matching TRBD1. V lost 0 bases, J lost 6 bases, and 6 bases stayed unmatched. The CDR3 totals 16 residues. Germline-derived CDR1 and CDR2 are LGHNA and YSLEER. The chain's CDR3 is CASSQDTGQGVSEAFF. CDR3 nucleotide sequence: TGCGCCAGCAGCCAAGATACGGGACAGGGGGTTTCTGAAGCTTTCTTT.

The chain employs TRBV18 and TRBJ1-5; 9 nucleotides line up with TRBD1. Trimming took 6 bases from V and 0 from J; bases not matched to a gene: 9. Germline CDR1 and CDR2: KGHSH and LQKENI. CDR3 length: 17 residues. The chain's CDR3 is CASSPTGTGHSNQPQHF. For the CDR3, the DNA is TGTGCCAGCTCGCCAACCGGGACAGGGCATAGCAATCAGCCCCAGCATTTT.

The chain joins TRBV2 to TRBJ1-2; TRBD1 agrees at 7 bases. Germline CDR1 and CDR2: SNHLY and FYNNEI. The CDR3 is made up of 13 amino acids. Unmatched junction bases numbered 9, after V lost 6 bases and J lost 8 bases. Here the CDR3 DNA reads TGTGCCAGCAGCGCATCAACAGGGGAGGGCTACACCTTC. Translated, it gives CASSASTGEGYTF.

The chain uses TRBV6-1 and TRBJ2-7, with 9 bases lining up with TRBD1. V was clipped by 5 bases and J by 4 bases; unmatched bases: 9. The CDR3 spans 15 residues. CDR1 is MNHNS and CDR2 is SASEGT in the germline V gene. DNA for the CDR3: TGTGCCAGCAGTACTTACCACAGGGGGCCATACGAGCAGTACTTC. Protein sequence: CASSTYHRGPYEQYF.

V and J are TRBV19 and TRBJ2-2; a possible D gene is TRBD1 (5 bases). V was cut by 2 bases and J by 3 bases, with 22 bases left in between. Germline V gene sequence: CDR1 LNHDA, CDR2 SQIVND (reference sequence). There are 19 residues in the CDR3. Here the CDR3 reads CASSITTLFLQAYTGELFF. The CDR3 bases are TGTGCCAGTAGTATAACGACGCTGTTTCTACAGGCTTACACCGGGGAGCTGTTTTTT.

CDR3 DNA: TGTGCCAGCAGCTTACAGGGCCAAGCTAACTATGGCTACACCTTC. As protein: CASSLQGQANYGYTF. The chain couples TRBV5-4 to TRBJ1-2; the D gene is possibly TRBD1 (6 bases). Germline lookup yields CDR1 SGHNT and CDR2 YYREEE (reference sequence). This CDR3 region has 15 residues. Trimming shortened V by 2 bases and J by 0 bases, and 11 bases separated the two germline ends.

This clone is classed as medium-sized (0.01 to 0.1%). This rearrangement joins TRBV19 to TRBJ1-4; 8 positions match TRBD1. Germline-derived CDR1 and CDR2 are LNHDA and SQIVND (reference sequence). The CDR3 spans 15 residues. V shed 3 bases, J shed 8 bases, and the junction held 8 bases outside the gene matches. CDR3 in DNA: TGTGCCAGTAGTATGATCAGGGGGCGAGGGGAAAAACTGTTTTTT. This gives the protein CASSMIRGRGEKLFF.

The rearrangement uses TRBV30 and TRBJ2-3; 7 bases are shared with TRBD2. Germline assignment: CDR1 GTSNPN and CDR2 SVGIG (reference sequence). This CDR3 has 16 residues. V lost 0 bases and J lost 5; bases outside the gene matches: 11. CDR3 in amino acids: CAWSVNPGGRGDTQYF. The CDR3 DNA follows: TGTGCCTGGAGTGTTAATCCGGGGGGAAGGGGAGATACGCAGTATTTT.

This clone was observed a handful of times. CDR3 residues: CASSLARQLYEQYF. CDR3 DNA: TGTGCCAGCAGCTTAGCGCGGCAGCTCTACGAGCAGTACTTC. This sequence joins TRBV7-8 and TRBJ2-7; D is unclear. V was clipped by 0 bases and J by 3 bases, with 9 bases between them. This CDR3 is built from 14 residues. Germline V gene sequence: CDR1 SGHVS, CDR2 FQNEAQ.

The chain uses TRBV11-3 and TRBJ1-1, with D hard to call. Germline V lookup: CDR1 SGHNT, CDR2 YENEEA. The ends were cut back, 5 bases at V and 0 bases at J, with 13 bases in the middle. The CDR3 runs 15 residues. The CDR3 DNA is TGTGCCAGCAGCCCTCTCGGGGAGTTGAACACTGAAGCTTTCTTT. The encoded protein is CASSPLGELNTEAFF.

The chain carries TRBV6-5 and TRBJ2-6, with D perhaps TRBD1 (6 bases). Germline V gene data show CDR1 as MNHEY and CDR2 as SVGAGI. V was pared by 6 bases and J by 2 bases, with 11 bases between. The CDR3 has 15 amino acids. The CDR3 protein is CASRPRGPGANVLTF. DNA for the CDR3: TGTGCCAGCAGACCCAGGGGTCCTGGGGCCAACGTCCTGACTTTC.

This clone was seen a single time. The chain employs TRBV5-4 and TRBJ2-3; TRBD2 agrees at 9 bases. The CDR3 is 15 amino acids. Germline V CDR1 and CDR2: SGHNT, YYREEE (reference sequence). Losses at the gene ends were 1 base for V and 5 bases for J; bases not matched to a gene: 5. CDR3 coding DNA: TGTGCCAGCAGCTTGCTACAAGCGGGGGGAGATACGCAGTATTTT. Translation: CASSLLQAGGDTQYF.

This clone was seen only a few times. The genes are TRBV4-3 and TRBJ2-7; 10 bases align to TRBD2. Germline V gives CDR1 LGHNA, CDR2 YSLEER. This CDR3 is 19 amino acids long. V lost 0 bases and J lost 2; bases outside the gene matches: 13. The CDR3 DNA sequence: TGCGCCAGCAGCCAAGAAGGCCCCATTAGCGGGGGGCACACCTACGAGCAGTACTTC. Encoded protein: CASSQEGPISGGHTYEQYF.

The chain employs TRBV30 and TRBJ2-2, with D tentatively TRBD1 (5 bases). CDR1 is GTSNPN, CDR2 SVGIG, per germline (reference sequence). V was cut by 0 bases and J by 5 bases, with 7 bases left in between. The CDR3 extends over 13 amino acids. CDR3 sequence (DNA): TGTGCCTGGAGTGTAGGGGTTACCGGGGAGCTGTTTTTT. Its protein product is CAWSVGVTGELFF.